The rows below give T cell receptor beta chains drawn from one sample of a study of cytomegalovirus exposure and HLA in healthy donors. Profiled with immunoSEQ multiplex PCR; TCRdb holds only in-frame clones, not every one. The sample has fewer than 100,000 clones; just over 90% are singletons. The sample comprised PBMCs. The source of these receptors is a man aged 25-45 years in good health and CMV-seronegative. Both conserved end residues are part of each CDR3. The D gene is left open where the match is weak. A clone size is listed for some rows: how often the clone was seen (once, few, many), or a class if it is expanded.

abundance: -
v_gene: TRBV5-6
j_gene: TRBJ1-4
d_gene: -
CDR3nt: TGTGCCAGCAGCACCAAAAGGGGGATCGAGAATGAAAAACTGTTTTTT
CDR3aa: CASSTKRGIENEKLFF

abundance: -
v_gene: TRBV7-3
j_gene: TRBJ2-1
d_gene: TRBD1
CDR3nt: TGTGCCAGCAGCCCCTCCCGGGACAGGGGAGCCAATGAGCAGTTCTTC
CDR3aa: CASSPSRDRGANEQFF

abundance: -
v_gene: TRBV11-3
j_gene: TRBJ2-3
d_gene: -
CDR3nt: TGTGCCAGCAGCTTCGGGAGCAATACAGATACGCAGTATTTT
CDR3aa: CASSFGSNTDTQYF

abundance: -
v_gene: TRBV7-9
j_gene: TRBJ1-3
d_gene: -
CDR3nt: TGTGCCAGCAGCTTAATCTGGGACATTCGGGGGGAACACATATATTTT
CDR3aa: CASSLIWDIRGEHIYF

abundance: -
v_gene: TRBV4-1
j_gene: TRBJ2-3
d_gene: TRBD2
CDR3nt: TGCGCCAGCAGCCAAGCTGTCCCTCGGACTAGCATAGCAGATACGCAGTATTTT
CDR3aa: CASSQAVPRTSIADTQYF

abundance: -
v_gene: TRBV6-6
j_gene: TRBJ1-3
d_gene: -
CDR3nt: TGTGCCAGCAGTTACTCGTTAAGCAGAAACACCATATATTTT
CDR3aa: CASSYSLSRNTIYF

abundance: -
v_gene: TRBV30
j_gene: TRBJ2-3
d_gene: -
CDR3nt: TGTGCCTGGAGTGTAAACTCTGCAGATACGCAGTATTTT
CDR3aa: CAWSVNSADTQYF

abundance: -
v_gene: TRBV18
j_gene: TRBJ2-2
d_gene: TRBD2
CDR3nt: TGTGCCAGCTCACCGCGACACGGAGGGGAGGGAACCGGGGAGCTGTTTTTT
CDR3aa: CASSPRHGGEGTGELFF

abundance: -
v_gene: TRBV25-1
j_gene: TRBJ2-1
d_gene: TRBD2
CDR3nt: TGTGCCAGCAGTGAATCTGGGCTAGCGGGAGCCCACAATGAGCAGTTCTTC
CDR3aa: CASSESGLAGAHNEQFF

abundance: -
v_gene: TRBV29-1
j_gene: TRBJ2-4
d_gene: TRBD1
CDR3nt: TGCAGCGTTATACCGGGACAGGGGCCCGGCATTCAGTACTTC
CDR3aa: CSVIPGQGPGIQYF

abundance: -
v_gene: TRBV7-7
j_gene: TRBJ2-5
d_gene: -
CDR3nt: TGTGCTAGCAGCTTAGTGACTAGGGCGGAGACCCAGTACTTC
CDR3aa: CASSLVTRAETQYF

abundance: -
v_gene: TRBV27
j_gene: TRBJ2-3
d_gene: TRBD2
CDR3nt: TGTGCCAGCAGCTCGTTTGGCGGGGGAGATCTGGATACGCAGTATTTT
CDR3aa: CASSSFGGGDLDTQYF

abundance: -
v_gene: TRBV6-1
j_gene: TRBJ2-1
d_gene: TRBD2
CDR3nt: TGTGCCAGCAGGTACCCCGGGACTAGCGCCAATGAGCAGTTCTTC
CDR3aa: CASRYPGTSANEQFF

abundance: -
v_gene: TRBV6-6
j_gene: TRBJ2-3
d_gene: -
CDR3nt: TGTGCCAGCAGCGCGAGCGGAATAAGCACAGATACGCAGTATTTT
CDR3aa: CASSASGISTDTQYF

abundance: -
v_gene: TRBV6-5
j_gene: TRBJ1-1
d_gene: -
CDR3nt: TGTGCCAGCAGTTATTCAGGGGAGAGTAACACTGAAGCTTTCTTT
CDR3aa: CASSYSGESNTEAFF

abundance: -
v_gene: TRBV10-3
j_gene: TRBJ1-1
d_gene: -
CDR3nt: TGTGCCATCAGTGAGCTCCAACCCGGGGGAGCTTTCTTT
CDR3aa: CAISELQPGGAFF

abundance: -
v_gene: TRBV25-1
j_gene: TRBJ1-1
d_gene: -
CDR3nt: TGTGCCAGCAGTGAATCCGGGGTTTACACTGAAGCTTTCTTT
CDR3aa: CASSESGVYTEAFF

abundance: -
v_gene: TRBV11-3
j_gene: TRBJ1-1
d_gene: TRBD1
CDR3nt: TGTGCCAGCAGCTACGGACAGGATGAAGCTTTCTTT
CDR3aa: CASSYGQDEAFF

abundance: -
v_gene: TRBV19
j_gene: TRBJ1-2
d_gene: -
CDR3nt: TGTGCCAGTAGGAACGGGCCCCGGGAGGTCTATGGCTACACCTTC
CDR3aa: CASRNGPREVYGYTF

abundance: once
v_gene: TRBV25-1
j_gene: TRBJ2-1
d_gene: -
CDR3nt: TGTGCCAGCAGTGGACAGTCCTACAATGAGCAGTTCTTC
CDR3aa: CASSGQSYNEQFF

abundance: once
v_gene: TRBV19
j_gene: TRBJ2-7
d_gene: -
CDR3nt: TGTGCCAGTAGTAAGGAAACTAGGCCCTACGAGCAGTACTTC
CDR3aa: CASSKETRPYEQYF

abundance: -
v_gene: TRBV6-5
j_gene: TRBJ2-7
d_gene: TRBD2
CDR3nt: TGTGCCAGCAGAAATAGCGGGATCATCCACGAGCAGTACTTC
CDR3aa: CASRNSGIIHEQYF